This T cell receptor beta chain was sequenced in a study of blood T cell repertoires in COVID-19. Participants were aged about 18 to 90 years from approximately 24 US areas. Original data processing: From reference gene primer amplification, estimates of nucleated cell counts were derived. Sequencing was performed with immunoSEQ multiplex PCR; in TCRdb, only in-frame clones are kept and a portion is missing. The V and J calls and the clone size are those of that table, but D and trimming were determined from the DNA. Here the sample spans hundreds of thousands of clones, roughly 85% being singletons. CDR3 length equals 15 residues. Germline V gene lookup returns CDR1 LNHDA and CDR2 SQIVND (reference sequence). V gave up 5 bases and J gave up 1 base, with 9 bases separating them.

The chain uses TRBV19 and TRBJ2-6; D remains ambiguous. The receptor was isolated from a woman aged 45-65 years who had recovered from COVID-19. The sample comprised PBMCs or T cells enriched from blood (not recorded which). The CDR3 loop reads CASSHKRSGANVLTF. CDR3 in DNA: TGTGCCAGTAGTCATAAACGGTCTGGGGCCAACGTCCTGACTTTC.